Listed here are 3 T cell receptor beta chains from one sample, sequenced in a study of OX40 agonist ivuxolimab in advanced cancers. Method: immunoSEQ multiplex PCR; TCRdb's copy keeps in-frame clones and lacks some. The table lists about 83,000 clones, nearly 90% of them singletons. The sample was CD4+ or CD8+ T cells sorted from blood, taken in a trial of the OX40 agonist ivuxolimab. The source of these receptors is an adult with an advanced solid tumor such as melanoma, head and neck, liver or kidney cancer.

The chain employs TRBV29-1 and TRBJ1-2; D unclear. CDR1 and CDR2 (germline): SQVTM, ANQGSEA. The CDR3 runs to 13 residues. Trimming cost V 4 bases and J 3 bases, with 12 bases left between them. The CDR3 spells CSVVSQADYGYTF. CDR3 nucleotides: TGCAGCGTTGTAAGCCAGGCAGACTATGGCTACACCTTC.

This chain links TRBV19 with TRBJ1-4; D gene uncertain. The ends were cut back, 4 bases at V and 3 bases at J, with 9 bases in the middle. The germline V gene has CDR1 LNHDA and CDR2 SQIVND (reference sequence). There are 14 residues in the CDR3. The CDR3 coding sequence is TGTGCCAGTAGTAGCGGGCCAGCTAATGAAAAACTGTTTTTT. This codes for CASSSGPANEKLFF.

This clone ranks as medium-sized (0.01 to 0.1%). The CDR3 here is CASRVGNQPQHF. The DNA of the CDR3 is TGTGCCAGTAGGGTGGGGAATCAGCCCCAGCATTTT. V is TRBV19 and J is TRBJ1-5, with unresolved D. V lost 6 bases to trimming and J lost 4 bases, with 7 bases between them. The CDR3 covers 12 residues. Germline CDR1 reads LNHDA; CDR2 reads SQIVND (reference sequence).